One and the same sample provided the 21 T cell receptor beta chains below, sequenced in a study of T cell responses to AZD1222 COVID-19 vaccine. Only in-frame clones appear in the TCRdb table, and some are missing; sequencing was by immunoSEQ multiplex PCR. The profile covers about 120,000 clones, with roughly 90% appearing a single time and approximately 8.4% taken by the ten largest. The sequenced sample was peripheral blood, obtained on day 0 of AZD1222 vaccination. The origin of the receptors is an adult in good health.

V gene TRBV27 combines with J gene TRBJ1-4; D is undetermined. V lost 6 bases and J 8 bases, leaving 19 bases between the germline ends. CDR1 and CDR2 (germline): MNHEY, SMNVEV (reference sequence). This CDR3 has 15 residues. The CDR3 region is CASSSTRTFGEKLFF. DNA for the CDR3: TGTGCCAGCAGCTCAACCCGGACGTTCGGGGAAAAACTGTTTTTT. The full variable domain, its missing parts supplied by reference TRBV27 and TRBJ1-4, is EAQVTQNPRYLITVTGKKLTVTCSQNMNHEYMSWYRQDPGLGLRQIYYSMNVEVTDKGDVPEGYKVSRKEKRNFPLILESPSPNQTSLYFCASSSTRTFGEKLFFGSGTQLSVL.

This chain connects TRBV19 to TRBJ1-5, with a tentative D call TRBD1 (5 bases). The CDR3 has 14 amino acids. CDR1 is LNHDA and CDR2 is SQIVND in the germline V gene (reference sequence). V lost 3 bases and J lost 4, with 10 bases in between. CDR3 nucleotides: TGTGCCAGTAGTATGAGGGGCGGGAATCAGCCCCAGCATTTT. Its protein is CASSMRGGNQPQHF.

This clone came up a few times. The chain combines TRBV3-1 (or the pseudogene TRBV3-2) with TRBJ1-1; D is uncertain. V was trimmed by 3 bases and J by 6 bases, leaving 8 bases between them. Germline-derived CDR1 and CDR2 are LGHDT and YNNKEL (reference sequence). The CDR3 extends over 12 amino acids. This CDR3 is CASSHPWAEAFF. The CDR3 coding sequence is TGTGCCAGCAGCCATCCTTGGGCTGAAGCTTTCTTT.

The chain links TRBV6-6 to TRBJ1-5, with TRBD1 matching 11 bases. This CDR3 comprises 15 residues. The germline V gene has CDR1 MNHNY and CDR2 SVGAGI (reference sequence). Germline trimming cut 6 bases from V and 4 bases from J; bases unmatched to any gene: 5. The CDR3: CASRWDRGENQPQHF. CDR3 sequence (DNA): TGTGCCAGCAGGTGGGACAGGGGGGAGAATCAGCCCCAGCATTTT.

J is TRBJ1-1 and V is TRBV29-1; D not certain. The CDR3 extends over 13 amino acids. V gave up 6 bases and J gave up 1 base, with 12 bases separating them. Germline V gene lookup returns CDR1 SQVTM and CDR2 ANQGSEA. CDR3 sequence (DNA): TGCAGCGTGTGGGGTTGGGGGAACACTGAAGCTTTCTTT. Amino acids: CSVWGWGNTEAFF.

The chain is built from TRBV6-5 and TRBJ1-2; D remains unclear. V was trimmed by 2 bases and J by 6 bases, leaving 16 bases between them. This CDR3 contains 15 residues. CDR1 MNHEY and CDR2 SVGAGI come from the germline V gene. The chain's CDR3 is CASSYGWRRIDGYTF. The CDR3 coding sequence is TGTGCCAGCAGTTACGGGTGGAGACGGATAGATGGCTACACCTTC.

The chain couples TRBV7-9 to TRBJ1-5; TRBD1 matches at 7 bases. The CDR3 has 15 residues. V lost 4 bases to trimming and J lost 4 bases; unmatched junction nucleotides: 7. Germline V gene data show CDR1 as SEHNR and CDR2 as FQNEAQ (reference sequence). DNA of the CDR3: TGTGCCAGCAGCTGGGGGGACAGATCTAATCAGCCCCAGCATTTT. It encodes CASSWGDRSNQPQHF.

With respect to this clone: The junction does not match germline at one end; this may be a read error. The V and J genes are TRBV28 and TRBJ2-7; a possible D gene is TRBD1 (7 bases). The CDR3 has 14 amino acids. Germline CDR1 MDHEN, CDR2 SYDVKM. The CDR3 DNA sequence: TGTGCCAGCAGCCACGGCGGGACAGTTCACGATCAGTACTTC. It yields the protein CASSHGGTVHDQYF. Full variable domain (rest looked up from reference TRBV28 and TRBJ2-7): DVKVTQSSRYLVKRTGEKVFLECVQDMDHENMFWYRQDPGLGLRLIYFSYDVKMKEKGDIPEGYSVSREKKERFSLILESASTNQTSMYLCASSHGGTVHDQYFGPGTRLTVT.

This sequence joins TRBV21-1 and TRBJ2-4. TRBV21-1 is described as a pseudogene. The CDR3 totals 14 residues. CDR3 loop: CASSNLLRPVIQYF. The CDR3 nucleotides are TGTGCCAGCAGCAACTTGCTACGGCCGGTGATTCAGTACTTC.

The chain is built from TRBV30 and TRBJ2-7; either TRBD1 or TRBD2 may fit D (5 bases each). V lost 3 bases to trimming and J lost 3 bases, with 12 bases between them. The CDR3 sequence is 13 residues long. The germline V gene encodes CDR1 GTSNPN and CDR2 SVGIG (reference sequence). The CDR3 sequence is CAWSRDQGYEQYF. The CDR3 region has the DNA TGTGCCTGGAGCCGGGACCAGGGCTACGAGCAGTACTTC.

The chain carries TRBV5-1 and TRBJ1-6; unclear D gene. Per the germline V gene, CDR1 is SGHRS and CDR2 is YFSETQ. V was clipped by 4 bases and J by 0 bases, with 5 bases between them. This CDR3 has 14 amino acids. In DNA form, the CDR3 reads TGCGCCAGCAGCCCTCCCTCCTATAATTCACCCCTCCACTTT. The encoded protein is CASSPPSYNSPLHF.

The chain links TRBV27 to TRBJ1-4; 9 bases align to TRBD1. V lost 2 bases and J lost 7; bases outside the gene matches: 5. Germline lookup yields CDR1 MNHEY and CDR2 SMNVEV (reference sequence). This CDR3 spans 15 amino acids. CDR3 loop: CASSLGQGLGEKLFF. DNA of the CDR3: TGTGCCAGCAGTTTAGGACAGGGGTTGGGTGAAAAACTGTTTTTT. The variable domain in full, completed from reference TRBV27 and TRBJ1-4, reads EAQVTQNPRYLITVTGKKLTVTCSQNMNHEYMSWYRQDPGLGLRQIYYSMNVEVTDKGDVPEGYKVSRKEKRNFPLILESPSPNQTSLYFCASSLGQGLGEKLFFGSGTQLSVL.

There are a few counts of this clone. The CDR3 loop reads CASSLDRLVYEQYF. CDR3 sequence (DNA): TGTGCCAGCAGCTTGGACAGGTTAGTCTACGAGCAGTACTTC. V usage is TRBV5-6 and J usage is TRBJ2-7; D perhaps matches TRBD1 (5 bases). CDR1 is SGHDT and CDR2 is YYEEEE in the germline V gene. The CDR3 covers 14 residues. Between the trimmed V and J ends, which lost 0 bases and 3 bases, there was a span of 10 bases.

The chain couples TRBV15 to TRBJ1-5; 7 bases are a match to TRBD1. V shed 0 bases and J 2 bases; nucleotides not matched to a gene: 7. CDR3 size: 17 residues. Germline V gene data show CDR1 as LNHNV and CDR2 as YYDKDF (reference sequence). The CDR3 is CATSRERDSRGNQPQHF. The CDR3 bases are TGTGCCACCAGCAGAGAACGGGACAGTCGGGGCAATCAGCCCCAGCATTTT. The whole variable domain, remainder taken from reference TRBV15 and TRBJ1-5, is DAMVIQNPRYQVTQFGKPVTLSCSQTLNHNVMYWYQQKSSQAPKLLFHYYDKDFNNEADTPDNFQSRRPNTSFCFLDIRSPGLGDTAMYLCATSRERDSRGNQPQHFGDGTRLSIL.

V gene TRBV19 combines with J gene TRBJ1-3; 7 positions agree with TRBD1. The CDR3 spans 12 residues. Per the germline V gene, CDR1 is LNHDA and CDR2 is SQIVND (reference sequence). The V and J ends lost 8 bases and 4 bases, in that order; junction bases with no gene match: 2. The CDR3 DNA is TGTGCCAGTGGAGGGGGCGGAAACACCATATATTTT. Amino acids: CASGGGGNTIYF.

The gene calls are TRBV19 and TRBJ1-2, with TRBD1 matching over 10 bases. Germline CDR1 and CDR2: LNHDA and SQIVND (reference sequence). The CDR3 is 17 amino acids. Unmatched junction bases numbered 9, after V lost 5 bases and J lost 0 bases. For the CDR3, the DNA is TGTGCCAGTAGTGGCCGGGACAGGGGACTTACTAACTATGGCTACACCTTC. This encodes CASSGRDRGLTNYGYTF.

The genes are TRBV24-1 and TRBJ2-3; D may be TRBD1 (6 bases). Germline CDR1 and CDR2: KGHDR and SFDVKD. The CDR3 sequence is 11 residues long. With 8 bases removed from V and 6 bases from J, the gap between germline ends came to 8 bases. CDR3 sequence reads: CATIQGDTQYF. CDR3 DNA sequence: TGTGCCACCATTCAGGGGGATACGCAGTATTTT.

The chain recombines TRBV18 with TRBJ2-2; tentatively, D is TRBD2 (6 bases). Germline V gene data show CDR1 as KGHSH and CDR2 as LQKENI. Trimming left V 2 bases short and J 3 bases short, with 16 bases between. The CDR3 loop spans 17 amino acids. CDR3: CASSPWDLEIYTGELFF. The CDR3, as DNA: TGTGCCAGCTCACCATGGGACTTGGAGATCTACACCGGGGAGCTGTTTTTT.

The chain joins TRBV30 to TRBJ1-1; the D is unclear. V was shortened by 5 bases and J by 9 bases, with 19 bases between the two germline ends. From germline, CDR1 is GTSNPN and CDR2 SVGIG (reference sequence). The CDR3 is 13 amino acids. The CDR3 loop reads CAWSAGNGLKAFF. The CDR3 coding sequence is TGTGCCTGGTCGGCGGGGAATGGGTTGAAAGCTTTCTTT.

The chain recombines TRBV12-1 with TRBJ1-2. TRBV12-1 represents a pseudogene. There are 15 residues in the CDR3. CDR3 sequence reads: CASSFWGTRNYGYTF. CDR3 DNA sequence: TGTGCCAGCAGCTTTTGGGGGACCCGGAACTATGGCTACACCTTC.

The chain joins TRBV19 to TRBJ1-1, with D hard to call. In germline, CDR1 is LNHDA, CDR2 SQIVND (reference sequence). The V gene lost 7 bases and the J gene lost 0 bases, with 9 bases spanning the gap. The length of the CDR3 is 13 residues. The CDR3: CASTQQMNTEAFF. The CDR3 DNA sequence: TGTGCCAGTACCCAACAGATGAACACTGAAGCTTTCTTT.